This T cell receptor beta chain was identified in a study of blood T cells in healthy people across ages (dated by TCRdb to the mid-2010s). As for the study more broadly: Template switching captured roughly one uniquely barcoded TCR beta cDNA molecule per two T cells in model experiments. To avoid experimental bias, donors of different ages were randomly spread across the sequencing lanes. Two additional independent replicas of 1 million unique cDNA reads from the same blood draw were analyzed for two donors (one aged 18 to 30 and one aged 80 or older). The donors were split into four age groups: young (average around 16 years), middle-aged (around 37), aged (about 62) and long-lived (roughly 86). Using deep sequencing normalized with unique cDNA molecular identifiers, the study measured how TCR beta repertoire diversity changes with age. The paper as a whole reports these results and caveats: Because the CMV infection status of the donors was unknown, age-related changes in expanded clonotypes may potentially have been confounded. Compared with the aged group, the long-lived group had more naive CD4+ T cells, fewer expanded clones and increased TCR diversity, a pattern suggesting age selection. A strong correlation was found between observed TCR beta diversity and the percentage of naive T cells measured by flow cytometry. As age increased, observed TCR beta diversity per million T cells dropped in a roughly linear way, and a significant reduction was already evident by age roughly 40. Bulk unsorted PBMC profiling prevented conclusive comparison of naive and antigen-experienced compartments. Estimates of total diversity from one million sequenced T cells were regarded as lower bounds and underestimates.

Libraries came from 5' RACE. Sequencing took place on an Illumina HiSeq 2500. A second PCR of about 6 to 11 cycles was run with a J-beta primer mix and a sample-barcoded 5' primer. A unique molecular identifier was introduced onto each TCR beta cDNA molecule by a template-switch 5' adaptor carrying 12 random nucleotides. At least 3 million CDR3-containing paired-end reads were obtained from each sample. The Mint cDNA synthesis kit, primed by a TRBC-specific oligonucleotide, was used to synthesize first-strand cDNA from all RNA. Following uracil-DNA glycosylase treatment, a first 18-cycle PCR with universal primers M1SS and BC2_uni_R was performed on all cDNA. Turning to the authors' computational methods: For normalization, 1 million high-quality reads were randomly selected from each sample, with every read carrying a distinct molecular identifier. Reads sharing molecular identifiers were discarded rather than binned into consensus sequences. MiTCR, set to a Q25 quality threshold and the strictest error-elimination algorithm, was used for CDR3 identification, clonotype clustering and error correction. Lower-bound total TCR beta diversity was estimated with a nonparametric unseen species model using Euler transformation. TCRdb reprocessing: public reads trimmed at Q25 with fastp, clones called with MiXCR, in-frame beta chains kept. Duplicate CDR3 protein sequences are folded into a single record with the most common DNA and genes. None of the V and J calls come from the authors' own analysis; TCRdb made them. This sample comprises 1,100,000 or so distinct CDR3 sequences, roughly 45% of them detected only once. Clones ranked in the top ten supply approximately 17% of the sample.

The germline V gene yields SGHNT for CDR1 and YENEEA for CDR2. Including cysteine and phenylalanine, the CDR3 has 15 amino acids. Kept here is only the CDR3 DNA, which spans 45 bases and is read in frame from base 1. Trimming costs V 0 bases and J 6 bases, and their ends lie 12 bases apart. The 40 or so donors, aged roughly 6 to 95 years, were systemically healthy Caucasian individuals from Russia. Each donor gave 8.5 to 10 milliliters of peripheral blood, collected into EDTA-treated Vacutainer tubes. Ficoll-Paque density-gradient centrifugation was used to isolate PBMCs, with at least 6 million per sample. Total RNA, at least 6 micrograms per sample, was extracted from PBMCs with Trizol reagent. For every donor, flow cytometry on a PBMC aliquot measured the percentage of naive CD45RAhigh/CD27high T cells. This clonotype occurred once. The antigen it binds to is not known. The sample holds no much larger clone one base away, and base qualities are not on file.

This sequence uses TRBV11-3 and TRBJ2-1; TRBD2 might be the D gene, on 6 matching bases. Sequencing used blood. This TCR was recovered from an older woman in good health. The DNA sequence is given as TGTGCCAGCAGCTTAGAGGCCCGGGGGTTCAATGAGCAGTTCTTC. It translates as CASSLEARGFNEQFF.